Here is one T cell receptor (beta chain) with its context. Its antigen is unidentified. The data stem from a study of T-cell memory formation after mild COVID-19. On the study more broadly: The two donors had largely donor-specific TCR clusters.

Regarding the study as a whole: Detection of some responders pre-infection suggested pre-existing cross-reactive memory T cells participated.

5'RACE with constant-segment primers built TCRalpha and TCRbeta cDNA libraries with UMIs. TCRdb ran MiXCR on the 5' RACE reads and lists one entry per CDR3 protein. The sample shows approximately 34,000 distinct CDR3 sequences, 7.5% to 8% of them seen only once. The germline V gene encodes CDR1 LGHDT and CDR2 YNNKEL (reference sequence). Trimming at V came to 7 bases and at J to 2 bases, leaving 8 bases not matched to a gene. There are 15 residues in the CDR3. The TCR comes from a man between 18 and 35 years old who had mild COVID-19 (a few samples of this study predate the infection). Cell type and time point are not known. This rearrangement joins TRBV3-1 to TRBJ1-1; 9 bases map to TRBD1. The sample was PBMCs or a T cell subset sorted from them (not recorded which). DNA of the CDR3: TGTGCCAGCAAGCGTACGGGACAGGGAAACACTGAAGCTTTCTTT. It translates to CASKRTGQGNTEAFF.